Here is one T cell receptor beta chain with its context. These data are taken from a study of blood T cell repertoires in COVID-19. Study information: Acute and convalescent COVID-19 samples came from the United States, Italy and Spain. From T cells, B-cell-depleted T cells, or PBMCs came the material, which was cDNA or gDNA.

Libraries were prepared by immunoSEQ multiplex PCR; TCRdb keeps only in-frame clonotypes and omits some of them. The repertoire holds around 300,000 clones, with around 90% as singletons. Germline CDR1 and CDR2: KGHDR and SFDVKD. The CDR3 totals 15 residues. V was clipped by 4 bases and J by 7 bases; unmatched bases: 6. The chain couples TRBV24-1 to TRBJ2-2; 9 nucleotides agree with TRBD2. The receptor was isolated from a man aged 50-60 years with acute or convalescent COVID-19. Sequencing used peripheral blood. This chain's CDR3 is CATSEASGEGGELFF. CDR3 bases: TGTGCCACCAGTGAAGCTAGCGGGGAGGGCGGGGAGCTGTTTTTT.